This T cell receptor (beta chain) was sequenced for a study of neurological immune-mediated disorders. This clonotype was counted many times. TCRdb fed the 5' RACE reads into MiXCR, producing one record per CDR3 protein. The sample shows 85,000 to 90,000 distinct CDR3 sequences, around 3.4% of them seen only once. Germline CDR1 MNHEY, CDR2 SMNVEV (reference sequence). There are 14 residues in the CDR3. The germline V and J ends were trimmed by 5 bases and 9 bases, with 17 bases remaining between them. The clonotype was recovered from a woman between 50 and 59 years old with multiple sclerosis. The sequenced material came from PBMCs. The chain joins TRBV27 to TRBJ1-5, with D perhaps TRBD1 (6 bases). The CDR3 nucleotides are TGTGCCAGCAGTGTAGACAGGTTGGGTTGGCCCCAGCATTTT. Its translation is CASSVDRLGWPQHF.